Sequencing of this TCR beta chain was carried out in a study of blood T cell repertoires in COVID-19. About the study: The United States, Italy and Spain supplied acute and convalescent COVID-19 samples. In each case, the material was cDNA or gDNA derived from T cells, B-cell-depleted T cells, or PBMCs.

The V gene's germline CDR1 is MNHNS and CDR2 SASEGT. This CDR3 has 14 residues. The germline V and J ends were trimmed by 0 bases and 3 bases, with 9 bases remaining between them. As processed by the authors: The assay estimated nucleated cells by amplifying reference gene primers. Assay used: immunoSEQ multiplex PCR; TCRdb lists only in-frame clones, some missing. The V and J calls and the clone size are those of that table, but D and trimming were determined from the DNA. The table shows about 270,000 clones, with roughly 84% occurring only once. This clonotype was sampled from a woman younger than 35 with acute or convalescent COVID-19. The chain couples TRBV6-1 to TRBJ2-7, with unresolved D. Specimen: peripheral blood. The CDR3 region has the DNA TGTGCCAGCAGTGAAGCCACGGTTCGCTACGAGCAGTACTTC. Its translation: CASSEATVRYEQYF.